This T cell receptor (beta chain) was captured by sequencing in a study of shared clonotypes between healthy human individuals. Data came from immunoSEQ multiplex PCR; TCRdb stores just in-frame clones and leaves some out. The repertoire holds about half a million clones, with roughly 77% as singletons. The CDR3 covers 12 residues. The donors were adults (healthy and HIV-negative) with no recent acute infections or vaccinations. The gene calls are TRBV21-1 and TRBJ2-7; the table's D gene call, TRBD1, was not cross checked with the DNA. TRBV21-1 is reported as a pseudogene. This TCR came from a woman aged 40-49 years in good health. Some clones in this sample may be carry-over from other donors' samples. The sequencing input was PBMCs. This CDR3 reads CAIQGAPHEQYF. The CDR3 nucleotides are TGTGCCATCCAGGGGGCTCCGCACGAGCAGTACTTC.